This TCR beta chain was identified during a study of blood T cell repertoires in COVID-19. Study summary: From the United States, Italy and Spain came samples of acute and convalescent COVID-19. From T cells, B-cell-depleted T cells, or PBMCs came the material, which was cDNA or gDNA.

The CDR3 consists of 19 residues. Losses at the gene ends were 0 bases for V and 0 bases for J; bases not matched to a gene: 5. Germline CDR1 reads SGDLS; CDR2 reads YYNGEE. The repertoire was sequenced with immunoSEQ multiplex PCR; TCRdb's copy has only in-frame clones and lacks some. The profile covers some 150,000 clones, with approximately 84% appearing a single time and roughly 2.2% taken by the ten largest. The chain employs TRBV9 and TRBJ2-3, with 15 nucleotides matching TRBD2. The sequence was collected from a man aged 65 to 85 with acute or convalescent COVID-19. The sequencing sample was made of peripheral blood. DNA for the CDR3: TGTGCCAGCAGCGTAGCTGGGACTAGCGGGGGGACCAGCACAGATACGCAGTATTTT. Protein product: CASSVAGTSGGTSTDTQYF. Combining the CDR3 with reference TRBV9 and TRBJ2-3 gives the whole variable domain DSGVTQTPKHLITATGQRVTLRCSPRSGDLSVYWYQQSLDQGLQFLIQYYNGEERAKGNILERFSAQQFPDLHSELNLSSLELGDSALYFCASSVAGTSGGTSTDTQYFGPGTRLTVL.